The entry below describes one T cell receptor beta chain. These data are taken from a study of T cell changes during pregnancy in multiple sclerosis. Clones were read by immunoSEQ multiplex PCR, and TCRdb kept only the in-frame ones, dropping some. The sample carries more than 20,000 clones, 90% to 95% recorded once. The origin of this receptor is a female donor with multiple sclerosis, enrolled in a pregnancy study. The specimen comprised CD8+ T cells from peripheral blood mononuclear cells, sampled in the third trimester of pregnancy.

The CDR3 DNA reads as TGTGCCAGCAGCTTACGAGGGGGCTCCTACAATGAGCAGTTCTTC. This codes for CASSLRGGSYNEQFF. V is TRBV7-6 and J is TRBJ2-1; TRBD1 might be the D (6 bases). Per germline, CDR1 SGHVS and CDR2 FNYEAQ. CDR3 size: 15 residues. Trimming removed 2 bases at V and 0 bases at J, with 8 bases between.